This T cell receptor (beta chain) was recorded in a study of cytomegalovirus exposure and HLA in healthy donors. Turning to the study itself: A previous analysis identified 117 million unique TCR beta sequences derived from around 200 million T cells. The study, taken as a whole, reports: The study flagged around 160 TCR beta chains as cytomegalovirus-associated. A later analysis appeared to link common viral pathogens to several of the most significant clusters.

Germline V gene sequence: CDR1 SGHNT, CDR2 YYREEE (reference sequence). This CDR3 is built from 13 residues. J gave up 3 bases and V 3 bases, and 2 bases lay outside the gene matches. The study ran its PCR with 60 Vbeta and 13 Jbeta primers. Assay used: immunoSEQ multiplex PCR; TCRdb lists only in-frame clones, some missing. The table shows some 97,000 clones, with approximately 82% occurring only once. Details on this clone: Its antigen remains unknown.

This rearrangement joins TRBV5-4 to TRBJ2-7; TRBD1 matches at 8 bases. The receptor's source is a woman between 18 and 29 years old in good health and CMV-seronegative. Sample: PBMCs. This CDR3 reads CASSYGQGYEQYF. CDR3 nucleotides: TGTGCCAGCAGCTACGGACAGGGCTACGAGCAGTACTTC.